Listed below are T cell receptor beta chains from one sample, sequenced in a study of sequential checkpoint blockade in melanoma. Data came from immunoSEQ multiplex PCR; TCRdb stores just in-frame clones and leaves some out. The sample lists 5,000 to 7,500 clones, 53% occurring once. The sample here was CD8+ T cells sorted from blood (inferred from file names), taken from a patient given nivolumab and ipilimumab in sequence. Receptors were obtained from a human donor with melanoma. Both conserved end residues are part of each CDR3. A D gene is named only where the DNA matches it firmly. Clone size is not always given. Where it is, it says once, few, many or a class for expanded clones.

clone_size	d_call	j_call	v_call	cdr3_nt	cdr3_aa
few	TRBD1	TRBJ2-2	TRBV6-4	TGTGCCAGCAGCGGACAGGGGGACACCGGGGAGCTGTTTTTT	CASSGQGDTGELFF
few	NA	TRBJ2-7	TRBV28	TGTGCCAGCAGTTTATGGTATACGGACTTCTACGAGCAGTACTTC	CASSLWYTDFYEQYF
medium-sized	TRBD2	TRBJ2-1	TRBV7-9	TGTGCCAGCAGCGAGGTGGCTAGCGGGAGGGCCAAGGGGCAGTTCTTC	CASSEVASGRAKGQFF
NA	TRBD1	TRBJ1-5	TRBV11-2	TGTGCCAGCAGCCCAGCGGACAGGGGGCGAGGTGTAGGCAATCAGCCCCAGCATTTT	CASSPADRGRGVGNQPQHF
NA	NA	TRBJ1-2	TRBV11-2	TGTGCCAGCAGCTTAGGGTACACCTATGGCTACACCTTC	CASSLGYTYGYTF
NA	NA	TRBJ1-5	TRBV6-1	TGTGCCAGCAGTGAAGAGGGGCAGGGTACGGAGCCCCAGCATTTT	CASSEEGQGTEPQHF
NA	TRBD2	TRBJ2-1	TRBV9	TGTGCCAGCAGCTTGTCCGGGACTAGAGGGTATGAGCAGTTCTTC	CASSLSGTRGYEQFF
few	TRBD1	TRBJ2-1	TRBV29-1	TGCAGCGTTGATCCTACAGGGGGTGGGAATGAGCAGTTCTTC	CSVDPTGGGNEQFF
few	NA	TRBJ1-1	TRBV19	TGTGCCAGCGGGGACTCGTTGAACACTGAAGCTTTCTTT	CASGDSLNTEAFF
NA	TRBD1	TRBJ1-5	TRBV5-1	TGCGCCAGCAGCTTGGGGCCCGACAGGGGGCTTCAGCCCCAGCATTTT	CASSLGPDRGLQPQHF
NA	NA	TRBJ1-1	TRBV27	TGTGCCAGCAGTTTATCGGCAGGTCCACACTCTGAAGCTTTCTTT	CASSLSAGPHSEAFF
NA	NA	TRBJ1-1	TRBV4-3	TGCGCCAGCAGCCAGAAGCAGAACACTGAAGCTTTCTTT	CASSQKQNTEAFF
NA	NA	TRBJ2-5	TRBV7-7	TGTGCCAGCAGCTCCCTGACAGTCCAAGAGACCCAGTACTTC	CASSSLTVQETQYF
NA	TRBD1	TRBJ1-5	TRBV5-1	TGCGCCAGCAGCTTGGGGCAGGGGGATCAGCCCCAGCATTTT	CASSLGQGDQPQHF
few	NA	TRBJ2-5	TRBV7-2	TGTGCCAGCAGCACCGCCGGGACCCAGTACTTC	CASSTAGTQYF
NA	TRBD1	TRBJ2-7	TRBV4-1	TGCGCCAGCAGCCAAGGTCCTGACAGGGTCACCTACGAGCAGTACTTC	CASSQGPDRVTYEQYF
once	TRBD2	TRBJ2-1	TRBV5-1	TGCGCCAGCAGCTTGGGTCTTCTAGCGGGAGTGGAAAATGAGCAGTTCTTC	CASSLGLLAGVENEQFF
NA	NA	TRBJ2-7	TRBV6-6	TGTGCCAGCTCGTTAGCGGCTAACTACGAGCAGTACTTC	CASSLAANYEQYF
few	TRBD1	TRBJ2-7	TRBV7-6	TGTGCCAGCAGCTTAGGATCCGGGACAGGGCTGGAGCAGTACTTC	CASSLGSGTGLEQYF
NA	NA	TRBJ2-3	TRBV19	TGTGCCAGTAGTATAGTATCCGGGGTCGGCACAGATACGCAGTATTTT	CASSIVSGVGTDTQYF
NA	NA	TRBJ1-1	TRBV27	TGTGCCAGCAGTTTATCCAGGGGCGCTGAAGCTTTCTTT	CASSLSRGAEAFF
NA	TRBD1	TRBJ2-5	TRBV15	TGTGCCACCAGCAAGGACAGGGGACAAGAGACCCAGTACTTC	CATSKDRGQETQYF
NA	NA	TRBJ2-2	TRBV9	TGTGCCAGCAGCGTAGCGGGCGGGGAGCTGTTTTTT	CASSVAGGELFF
large	NA	TRBJ1-1	TRBV6-4	TGTGCCAGCAGTGACTCCGCGGAGAACACTGAAGCTTTCTTT	CASSDSAENTEAFF
NA	NA	TRBJ2-7	TRBV28	TGTGCCAGCAGTTTGCCAGGGTATGAACAGTACTTC	CASSLPGYEQYF
NA	TRBD1	TRBJ2-2	TRBV7-6	TGTGCCAGCAGCTTAGCCTTTTGGGACAGGGGGTACACCGGGGAGCTGTTTTTT	CASSLAFWDRGYTGELFF
NA	TRBD2	TRBJ2-1	TRBV10-3	TGTGCCATCAGTTTTACTAGCGGGAGATCTCGCAATGAGCAGTTCTTC	CAISFTSGRSRNEQFF
medium-sized	TRBD1	TRBJ2-3	TRBV9	TGTGCCAGCAGCGTAGTGGGACAGAGCACAGATACGCAGTATTTT	CASSVVGQSTDTQYF
NA	NA	TRBJ1-2	TRBV6-5	TGTGCCAGCAGTTACGTCGCAGGGAGGGATGGCTACACCTTC	CASSYVAGRDGYTF
NA	TRBD1	TRBJ2-7	TRBV11-1	TGTGCCAGCAGCATCGGGACAGGGGGCATTGGCGAGCAGTACTTC	CASSIGTGGIGEQYF
few	NA	TRBJ1-5	TRBV6-5	TGTGCCAGCATCGAAACGCAGGGAGGTCAGCCCCAGCATTTT	CASIETQGGQPQHF
NA	TRBD1	TRBJ2-7	TRBV10-2	TGCGCCAGCAGTGAGTCAAGGGGGCGGCACGAGCAGTACTTC	CASSESRGRHEQYF
NA	TRBD1	TRBJ2-5	TRBV27	TGTGCCAGCAGTTTAAGGGGGCTCCGGGTGGGGGAAGAGCAGTACTTC	CASSLRGLRVGEEQYF
NA	TRBD2	TRBJ2-7	TRBV5-4	TGTGCCAGCAGCCCGCCACGAACCGGGACTAGCGGGGTAGTGAGAGAGCAGTACTTC	CASSPPRTGTSGVVREQYF
NA	NA	TRBJ2-5	TRBV4-3	TGCGCCAGCAGCCAAGATCTCGGGGTCTGGGAGACCCAGTACTTC	CASSQDLGVWETQYF
NA	TRBD2	TRBJ2-3	TRBV7-3	TGTGCCAGCAGCTTAAAACTAGCGGGGGGTCGACTCACAGATACGCAGTATTTT	CASSLKLAGGRLTDTQYF
medium-sized	NA	TRBJ2-7	TRBV19	TGTGCCACCGGGGAAGACTACGAGCAGTACTTC	CATGEDYEQYF
NA	TRBD2	TRBJ2-3	TRBV7-2	TGTGCCAGCAGCTCCCAGGGGCGGGGGGGCCTTAGCACAGATACGCAGTATTTT	CASSSQGRGGLSTDTQYF
medium-sized	TRBD2	TRBJ2-1	TRBV4-3	TGCGCCAGCAGCACTCGGTACGGCGGGAGGGCCGGGAATGAGCAGTTCTTC	CASSTRYGGRAGNEQFF
medium-sized	NA	TRBJ1-4	TRBV5-5	TGTGCCAGCAGCCCGGGATTATTTAGTGAAAAACTGTTTTTT	CASSPGLFSEKLFF
NA	NA	TRBJ1-4	TRBV11-2	TGTGCCAGCAGGTTCAGGGGCCGTAATGAAAAACTGTTTTTT	CASRFRGRNEKLFF
medium-sized	TRBD1	TRBJ2-5	TRBV7-9	TGTGCCAGCAGCTTACAGGACAGGGGGCGGCAAGAGACCCAGTACTTC	CASSLQDRGRQETQYF
NA	TRBD1	TRBJ1-2	TRBV7-6	TGTGCCAGCAGCTTAGAGCGACAGGGGAGCTATGGCTACACCTTC	CASSLERQGSYGYTF
NA	NA	TRBJ2-7	TRBV27	TGTGCCAGCAGTTTATCCGGGAGTAGTTCCTACGAGCAGTACTTC	CASSLSGSSSYEQYF
few	NA	TRBJ2-6	TRBV7-9	TGTGCCAGCTCCCGAGGGATCGCCGGGGCCAACGTCCTGACTTTC	CASSRGIAGANVLTF
NA	TRBD1	TRBJ2-7	TRBV19	TGTGCCAGCAGTACCGGGACAGGAGGCTACGAGCAGTACTTC	CASSTGTGGYEQYF
once	NA	TRBJ2-7	TRBV25-1	TGTGCCAGCAGTGTCAGGGGTAGTTACGAGCAGTACTTC	CASSVRGSYEQYF
NA	NA	TRBJ1-2	TRBV7-9	TGTGCCAGCAGCTTAGGGCAGGGCAATGGCTACACCTTC	CASSLGQGNGYTF
NA	TRBD1	TRBJ1-5	TRBV6-4	TGTGCCAGCAGTGAAACTCCGGGACAGGGCGACCAGCCCCAGCATTTT	CASSETPGQGDQPQHF
few	NA	TRBJ1-5	TRBV23-1	TGCGCCAGCAGTCAAGTCAGGGGCGGCAATCAGCCCCAGCATTTT	CASSQVRGGNQPQHF
NA	TRBD2	TRBJ2-3	TRBV7-2	TGTGCCAGCAGACTAATTATCGGGACTAGCGGAACCCCGGTCGGGACGCAGTATTTT	CASRLIIGTSGTPVGTQYF
NA	TRBD2	TRBJ2-7	TRBV6-1	TGTGCCAGCAGTGAAGCTGGGCGGGGGACCTACGAGCAGTACTTC	CASSEAGRGTYEQYF
few	NA	TRBJ2-1	TRBV5-6	TGTGCCAGCAGCTTGACCCAGAATGAGCAGTTCTTC	CASSLTQNEQFF
NA	NA	TRBJ2-1	TRBV27	TGTGCCAGCATCAGGCCCGGTAAGAATGAGCAGTTCTTC	CASIRPGKNEQFF
NA	TRBD1	TRBJ2-7	TRBV6-5	TGTGCCAGCAGTGGGACAGCCGGCGAGCAGTACTTC	CASSGTAGEQYF
few	TRBD2	TRBJ2-3	TRBV7-9	TGTGCCAGCAGCTTAGCCGGAACGGGAGGGCCGGGCACAGATACGCAGTATTTT	CASSLAGTGGPGTDTQYF
NA	NA	TRBJ2-5	TRBV6-6	TGTGCCAGCAGTTACCCCTCAACAGGGTGGTGGGAGACCCAGTACTTC	CASSYPSTGWWETQYF
few	NA	TRBJ2-7	TRBV2	TGTGCCTGGCGGAGGGCCTCACTTTACTACGAGCAGTACTTC	CAWRRASLYYEQYF
few	NA	TRBJ1-2	TRBV28	TGTGCCAGCAGTTTAGAGGGCAGACCTAACTATGGCTACACCTTC	CASSLEGRPNYGYTF
NA	NA	TRBJ2-1	TRBV7-9	TGTGCCAGCAGACCAATGGGGCGGGGATCCGGTGAGCAGTTCTTC	CASRPMGRGSGEQFF